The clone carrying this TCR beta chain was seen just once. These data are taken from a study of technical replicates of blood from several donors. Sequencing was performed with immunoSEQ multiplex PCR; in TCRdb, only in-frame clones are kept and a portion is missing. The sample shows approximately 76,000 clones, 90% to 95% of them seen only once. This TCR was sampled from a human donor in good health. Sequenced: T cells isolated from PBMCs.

The chain's CDR3 is CASSMGPGRFGPEQYF. DNA for the CDR3: TGTGCCAGTAGTATGGGTCCCGGCAGGTTCGGTCCCGAGCAGTACTTC. The chain employs TRBV19 and TRBJ2-7; D unresolved. The CDR3 covers 16 residues. The V end was cut by 3 bases, the J end by 6 bases, with 21 bases between. The V gene's germline CDR1 is LNHDA and CDR2 SQIVND (reference sequence).